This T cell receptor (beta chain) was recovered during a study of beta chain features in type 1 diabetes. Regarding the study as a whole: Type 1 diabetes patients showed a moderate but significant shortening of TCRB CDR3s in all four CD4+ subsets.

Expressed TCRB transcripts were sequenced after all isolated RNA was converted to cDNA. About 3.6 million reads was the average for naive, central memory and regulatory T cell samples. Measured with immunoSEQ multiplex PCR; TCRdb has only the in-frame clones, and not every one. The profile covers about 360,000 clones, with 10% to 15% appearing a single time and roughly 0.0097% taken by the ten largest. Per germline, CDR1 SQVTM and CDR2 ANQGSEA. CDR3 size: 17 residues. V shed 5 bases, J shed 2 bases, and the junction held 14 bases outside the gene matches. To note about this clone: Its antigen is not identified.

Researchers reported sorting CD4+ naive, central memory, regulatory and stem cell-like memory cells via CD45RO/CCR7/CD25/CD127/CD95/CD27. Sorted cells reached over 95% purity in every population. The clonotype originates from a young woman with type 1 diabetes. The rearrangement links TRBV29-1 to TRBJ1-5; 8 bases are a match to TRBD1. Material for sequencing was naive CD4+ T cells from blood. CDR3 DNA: TGCAGCGTTTGCCCGGGACAGGCGAAAATGGGCAATCAGCCCCAGCATTTT. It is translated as CSVCPGQAKMGNQPQHF.